This T cell receptor beta chain was recovered during a study of metastatic and nonmetastatic thyroid tumors (dated by TCRdb to the early 2020s). Regarding the study in general: The researchers compared repertoires between peripheral blood samples and tumor or nodule tissue samples from patients with malignant or benign thyroid disease. Beyond this particular receptor, the publication reports: In both blood and tumor samples, malignant tumors were reported to have significantly higher TCR beta diversity than benign nodules.

The library relied on PCR. Data came from an Illumina HiSeq 4000. High-throughput sequencing was used to profile the TCR beta-chain CDR3 region of each patient. The paper's processing steps were these. The researchers built a classifier to tell apart papillary thyroid cancer patients with distant metastasis, based on CDR3 differences among clinicopathological groups. Repertoire diversity was assessed with the Shannon index, and tumor-blood repertoire similarity with the Morisita-Horn index. TCRdb trimmed public reads at Q25 via fastp, called clones via MiXCR and kept in-frame beta chains. The V and J calls shown here were made by TCRdb, not taken from the authors' results. This sample comprises tens of thousands of clones, about 24% of them detected only once. Of the sample, about a sixth is held by the ten largest clones. Reading from cysteine to phenylalanine, the CDR3 counts 14 amino acids. The sequence is cut down to CDR3 DNA, 42 bases in frame from base 1. V loses 8 bases at its end and J loses 6 bases; junction bases beyond the gene matches: 11.

This clone was detected only a few times. Its specific antigen is unknown. A much larger clone sits a single nucleotide away, making a read error possible. None of the patients had been given any treatment before thyroid surgery. Using T-cell receptor beta sequencing, the study looked back at clinical samples from patients collected from about 2011 to 2019. The source material was blood. The sequence derives from a male donor with papillary thyroid cancer or a benign thyroid nodule (not recorded which). Some clones in this sample may be carry-over from other donors' samples. The sequence links TRBV5-3 to TRBJ2-1; 7 bases in the junction line up with TRBD2. Being an ORF, TRBV5-3 has a function that is uncertain. Read as DNA, the sequence is TGTGCCAGTCAAAAGGCTAGCGGTAGCAATGAGCAGTTCTTC. This yields the protein CASQKASGSNEQFF.